This T cell receptor (beta chain) is from a study of Graves' ophthalmopathy and Graves' hyperthyroidism. The study's findings and limits: At 65% to 71% sensitivity and 72.22% specificity, the model predicted progression of the ophthalmopathy. Researchers report that a 13-signature model separated ophthalmopathy from stable hyperthyroidism, posting about 90% sensitivity and more than 70% specificity.

Comment on this clonotype: Antigen specificity is unknown.

The TCR beta CDR3 regions underwent amplification from RNA transcripts. First-round RT-PCR used HTBI primers; second-round multiplex PCR followed. TCRdb re-analysed the multiplex PCR reads in MiXCR, keeping a single row per CDR3 protein. The repertoire holds approximately 540,000 distinct CDR3 sequences, with approximately 37% as singletons. With 3 bases clipped from V and 4 bases from J, the junction kept 2 bases outside the gene matches. This CDR3 contains 13 residues. The germline V gene has CDR1 SGDLS and CDR2 YYNGEE. The V gene is TRBV9, the J gene TRBJ2-5, with 8 positions matching TRBD2. The sequencing sample was made of peripheral blood or thyroid tissue (not recorded which). The source is an adult man with Graves' hyperthyroidism. Here the CDR3 reads CASSDGGGETQYF. CDR3 nucleotide sequence: TGTGCCAGCAGCGACGGGGGGGGAGAGACCCAGTACTTC.